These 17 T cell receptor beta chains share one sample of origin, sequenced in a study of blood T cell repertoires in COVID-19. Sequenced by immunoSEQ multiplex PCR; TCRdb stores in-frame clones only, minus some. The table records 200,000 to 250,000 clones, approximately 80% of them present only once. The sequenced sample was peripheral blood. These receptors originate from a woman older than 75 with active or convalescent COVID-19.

CDR3 in amino acids: CASSQKGLAGADTQYF. DNA for the CDR3: TGTGCCAGCAGCCAGAAGGGACTAGCGGGAGCGGATACGCAGTATTTT. The chain links TRBV5-4 to TRBJ2-3; 14 nucleotides line up with TRBD2. The CDR3 has 16 residues. V lost 4 bases and J lost 6; bases outside the gene matches: 7. Germline CDR1 reads SGHNT; CDR2 reads YYREEE (reference sequence).

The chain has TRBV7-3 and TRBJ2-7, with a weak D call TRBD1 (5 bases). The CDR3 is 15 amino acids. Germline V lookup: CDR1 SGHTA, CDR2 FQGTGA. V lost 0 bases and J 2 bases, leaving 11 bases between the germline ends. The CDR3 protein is CASSLTGPGPYEQYF. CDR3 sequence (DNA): TGTGCCAGCAGCTTAACTGGGCCAGGGCCCTACGAGCAGTACTTC. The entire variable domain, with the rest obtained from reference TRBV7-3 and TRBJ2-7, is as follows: GAGVSQTPSNKVTEKGKYVELRCDPISGHTALYWYRQSLGQGPEFLIYFQGTGAADDSGLPNDRFFAVRPEGSVSTLKIQRTERGDSAVYLCASSLTGPGPYEQYFGPGTRLTVT.

For the CDR3, the DNA is TGTGCCAGCAGTGAAAGAGGCGCGAGAGGCGGCTACACCTTC. Translating gives CASSERGARGGYTF. The chain combines TRBV6-1 with TRBJ1-2; D ambiguous. The CDR3 extends over 14 amino acids. V was trimmed by 2 bases and J by 8 bases, leaving 15 bases between them. Germline CDR1 MNHNS, CDR2 SASEGT.

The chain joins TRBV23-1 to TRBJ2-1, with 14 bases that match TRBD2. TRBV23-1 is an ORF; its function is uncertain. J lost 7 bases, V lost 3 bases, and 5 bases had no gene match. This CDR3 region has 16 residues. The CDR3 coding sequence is TGCGCCAGCAGTCACTTGACTAGCGGGAGGGGGAATGAGCAGTTCTTC. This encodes CASSHLTSGRGNEQFF.

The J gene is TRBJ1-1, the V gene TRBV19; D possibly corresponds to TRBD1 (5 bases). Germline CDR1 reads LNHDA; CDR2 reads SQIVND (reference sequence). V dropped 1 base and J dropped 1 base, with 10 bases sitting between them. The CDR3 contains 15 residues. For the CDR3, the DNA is TGTGCCAGTAGTATAGTCGGGCAGGGGAACACTGAAGCTTTCTTT. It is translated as CASSIVGQGNTEAFF. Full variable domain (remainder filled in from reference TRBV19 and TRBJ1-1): DGGITQSPKYLFRKEGQNVTLSCEQNLNHDAMYWYRQDPGQGLRLIYYSQIVNDFQKGDIAEGYSVSREKKESFPLTVTSAQKNPTAFYLCASSIVGQGNTEAFFGQGTRLTVV.

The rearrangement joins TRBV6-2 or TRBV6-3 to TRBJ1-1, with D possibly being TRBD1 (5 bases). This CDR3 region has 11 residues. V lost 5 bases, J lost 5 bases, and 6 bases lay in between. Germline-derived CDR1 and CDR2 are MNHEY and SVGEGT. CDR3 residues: CASSQGTEAFF. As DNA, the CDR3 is TGTGCCAGCAGTCAGGGAACTGAAGCTTTCTTT.

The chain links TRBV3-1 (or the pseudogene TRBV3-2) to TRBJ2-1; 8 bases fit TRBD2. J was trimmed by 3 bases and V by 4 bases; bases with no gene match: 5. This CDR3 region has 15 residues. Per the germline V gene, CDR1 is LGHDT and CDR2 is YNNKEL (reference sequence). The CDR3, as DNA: TGTGCCAGCAGCCGTGTAGCGGGAAGCTACAATGAGCAGTTCTTC. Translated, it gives CASSRVAGSYNEQFF.

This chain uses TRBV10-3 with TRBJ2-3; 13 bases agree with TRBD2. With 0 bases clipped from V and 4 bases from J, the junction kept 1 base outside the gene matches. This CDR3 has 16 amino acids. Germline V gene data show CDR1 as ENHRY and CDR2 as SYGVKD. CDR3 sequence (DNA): TGTGCCATCAGTGAGTCAGGGACTAGCGGGGCAGATACGCAGTATTTT. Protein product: CAISESGTSGADTQYF.

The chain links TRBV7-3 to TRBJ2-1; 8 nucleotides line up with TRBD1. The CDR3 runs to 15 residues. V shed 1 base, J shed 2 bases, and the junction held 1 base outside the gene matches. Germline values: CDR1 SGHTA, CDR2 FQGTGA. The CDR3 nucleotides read TGTGCCAGCAGCTTAAACAGGGGGGCCTACAATGAGCAGTTCTTC. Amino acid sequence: CASSLNRGAYNEQFF.

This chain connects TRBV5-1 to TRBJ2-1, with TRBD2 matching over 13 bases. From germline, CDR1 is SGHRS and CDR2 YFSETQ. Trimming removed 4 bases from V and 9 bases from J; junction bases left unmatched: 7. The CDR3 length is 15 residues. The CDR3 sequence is CASSRTSGSSSEQFF. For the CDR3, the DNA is TGCGCCAGCAGCAGGACTAGCGGGAGTTCTTCTGAGCAGTTCTTC.

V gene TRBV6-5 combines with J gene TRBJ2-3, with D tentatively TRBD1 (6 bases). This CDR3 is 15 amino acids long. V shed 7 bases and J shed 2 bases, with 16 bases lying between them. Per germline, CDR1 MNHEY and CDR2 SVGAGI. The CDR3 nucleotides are TGTGCCAGCACCCGAGGGGGAACCTACACAGATACGCAGTATTTT. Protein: CASTRGGTYTDTQYF.

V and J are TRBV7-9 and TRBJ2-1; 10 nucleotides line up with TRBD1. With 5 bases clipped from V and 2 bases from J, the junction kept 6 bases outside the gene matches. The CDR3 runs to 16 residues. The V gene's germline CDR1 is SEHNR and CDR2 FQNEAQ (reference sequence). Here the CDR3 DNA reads TGTGCCAGCAGCACGTCGGACAGGGGGGCCTACAATGAGCAGTTCTTC. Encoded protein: CASSTSDRGAYNEQFF.

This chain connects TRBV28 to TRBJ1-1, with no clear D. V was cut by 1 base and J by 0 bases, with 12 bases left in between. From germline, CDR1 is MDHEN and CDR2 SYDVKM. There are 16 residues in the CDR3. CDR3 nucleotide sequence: TGTGCCAGCAGTTTATCCGGCCAGAGGATGAACACTGAAGCTTTCTTT. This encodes CASSLSGQRMNTEAFF.

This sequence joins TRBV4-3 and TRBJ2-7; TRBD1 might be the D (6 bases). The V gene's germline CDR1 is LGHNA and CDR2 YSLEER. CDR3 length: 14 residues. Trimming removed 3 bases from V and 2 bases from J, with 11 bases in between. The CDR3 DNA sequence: TGCGCCAGCAGCCATGGACAGAAACCCTACGAGCAGTACTTC. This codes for CASSHGQKPYEQYF.

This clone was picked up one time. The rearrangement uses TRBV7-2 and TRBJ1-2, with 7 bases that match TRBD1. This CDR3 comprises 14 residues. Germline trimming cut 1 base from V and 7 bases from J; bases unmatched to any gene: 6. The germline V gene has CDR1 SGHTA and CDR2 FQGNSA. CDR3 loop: CASSLGTGLSGYTF. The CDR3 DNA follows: TGTGCCAGCAGCTTAGGGACAGGCCTATCTGGCTACACCTTC.

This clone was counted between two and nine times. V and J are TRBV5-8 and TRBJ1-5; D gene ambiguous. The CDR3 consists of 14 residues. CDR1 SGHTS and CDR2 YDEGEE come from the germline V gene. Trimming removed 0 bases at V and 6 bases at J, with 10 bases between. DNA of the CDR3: TGTGCCAGCAGCTTGGGGAGGCTAAGTCAGCCCCAGCATTTT. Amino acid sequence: CASSLGRLSQPQHF.

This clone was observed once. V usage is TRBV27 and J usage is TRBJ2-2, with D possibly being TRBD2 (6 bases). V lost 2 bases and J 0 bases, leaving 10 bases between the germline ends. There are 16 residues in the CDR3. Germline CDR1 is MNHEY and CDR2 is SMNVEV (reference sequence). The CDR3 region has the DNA TGTGCCAGCAGTTTACGGGGCGGGGCGAACACCGGGGAGCTGTTTTTT. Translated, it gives CASSLRGGANTGELFF.